Below, 2 T cell receptor beta chains from the same sample are listed, as sequenced in a study of beta chain features in type 1 diabetes (dated 2018 in TCRdb). Library construction relied on the immunoSEQ multiplex PCR assay. The entire isolated RNA was reverse transcribed using the High Capacity cDNA Reverse Transcription Kit, and thus expressed TCRB transcripts were sequenced. Here the immuneACCESS table is served through TCRdb, limited to in-frame sequences with V and J called. Missing clones are a known gap in these copies; in checked studies unresolved V genes cover under half, and the rest lacks a known reason. The sample has 250,000 to 400,000 clones on record, less than 15% of them singletons. Together, the top ten hold 6.7% of the sample. Sequencing input: central memory CD4+ T cells from blood. The receptors originated from a young man in good health.

J is TRBJ1-2 and V is TRBV18; D not certain. With 3 bases removed from V and 5 bases from J, the gap between germline ends came to 10 bases. The CDR3 is 13 amino acids. Looked up from germline, CDR1 is KGHSH and CDR2 is LQKENI. CDR3 sequence (DNA): TGTGCCAGCTCACCTCCGTCGAGATATGGCTACACCTTC. This codes for CASSPPSRYGYTF. Together with reference TRBV18 and TRBJ1-2, the CDR3 gives the full variable domain: NAGVMQNPRHLVRRRGQEARLRCSPMKGHSHVYWYRQLPEEGLKFMVYLQKENIIDESGMPKERFSAEFPKEGPSILRIQQVVRGDSAAYFCASSPPSRYGYTFGSGTRLTVV.

This clone was seen more than once but under ten times. The rearrangement uses TRBV10-3 and TRBJ2-3, with unresolved D. Germline V gene data show CDR1 as ENHRY and CDR2 as SYGVKD. Trimming took 8 bases from V and 1 from J, leaving 4 bases between them. The CDR3 totals 11 residues. The CDR3 DNA follows: TGTGCCATCGGCCGCACAGATACGCAGTATTTT. It codes for CAIGRTDTQYF.